This TCR beta chain appears in the sequencing data of a study of T cell repertoires in cytomegalovirus infection (dated by TCRdb to the late 2010s). For context, the study as a whole: Peptide stimulations targeted recently identified HLA-C-restricted CMV epitopes, whose presentation resists viral immunomodulation, together with well-studied HLA-B-restricted epitopes. The HLA type of each donor mattered for the analysis, because public TCR beta signatures pointed to carriage of CMV infection along with the matching HLA type.

V is trimmed back by 7 bases and J by 5 bases, and the junction contains 9 bases that no gene match accounts for. The CDR3 covers 13 residues, taking in both the cysteine and the phenylalanine. Just the 39-base CDR3 DNA is kept, in frame starting at base 1. For CDR1 and CDR2, the germline V gene lists SQVTM and ANQGSEA. Sequencing was carried out with an Illumina HiSeq 1500. The public reads were run again by TCRdb, first through fastp at Q25 and then through MiXCR, and only productive beta chains were kept. A single entry per CDR3 protein holds the most common genes and DNA from its merged rows. The sample table holds some 800,000 distinct CDR3 sequences, of which 25% to 30% were seen once. The top ten constitute around 12% of the sample. The treatment or condition label for this specimen denotes: in vitro stimulation with specific CMV peptide epitopes to enrich CMV-specific T cells. Summary of the overall study and its limitations: The ex vivo response was dominated by HLA-C-restricted CMV-specific TCR beta clonotypes, and the single most frequent clonotype in two of eight donors was supplied by these HLA-C-restricted clonotypes. Carriers of CMV infection plus the relevant HLA type were discriminated by the cumulative frequency of public TCR beta family members in the study cohort and in an independent roughly 340-donor cohort.

This clonotype has only a few counts. This clone's antigen is unknown. Base qualities are not provided; no much larger clone lies one nucleotide away. This specimen consisted of cultured CD8+ T cells from PBMCs, obtained from culture after CMV antigen stimulation. This sequence was found in a human donor in good health (CMV status not recorded). Some clones in this sample may be carry-over from other donors' samples. The chain is made from TRBV29-1 and TRBJ1-2, with 8 junctional bases fitting TRBD1. The CDR3 region has the sequence CSAEPGQVYGYTF. The DNA sequence reads TGCAGCGCAGAACCGGGACAGGTTTATGGCTACACCTTC. The CDR3 plus the reference TRBV29-1 and TRBJ1-2 genes for the other parts give the full variable domain: SAVISQKPSRDICQRGTSLTIQCQVDSQVTMMFWYRQQPGQSLTLIATANQGSEATYESGFVIDKFPISRPNLTFSTLTVSNMSPEDSSIYLCSAEPGQVYGYTFGSGTRLTVV.